This TCR beta chain was documented in a study of blood T cell repertoires in COVID-19. The CDR3 has 15 amino acids. Germline CDR1 MDHEN, CDR2 SYDVKM. V was pared by 6 bases and J by 3 bases, with 9 bases of the junction left unmatched. The method was immunoSEQ multiplex PCR; TCRdb's version includes in-frame clones alone and lacks a portion of them. The sample holds around 200,000 clones; 80% to 90% are singletons and the top ten take over 1%. The J gene is TRBJ1-2, the V gene TRBV28; 8 bases are a match to TRBD1. Sample: PBMCs or T cells enriched from blood (not recorded which). This receptor was obtained from a man aged 25 to 40 who had recovered from COVID-19. CDR3 sequence (DNA): TGTGCCAGCAGCCCGGACAGGGAACAGGACTATGGCTACACCTTC. Translated, it gives CASSPDREQDYGYTF.